This paragraph covers one T cell receptor (beta chain) sequence. Per the original methods: How many nucleated cells were present was estimated from reference gene primer amplification. The repertoire was sequenced with immunoSEQ multiplex PCR; TCRdb's copy has only in-frame clones and lacks some. The DNA gave D and trimming, while V, J and clone size come from that table. The sample records some 200,000 clones, about 89% being singletons. Looked up from germline, CDR1 is MNHEY and CDR2 is SMNVEV (reference sequence). CDR3 length equals 14 residues. Trimming took 7 bases from V and 1 from J, leaving 13 bases between them. The data are from a study of blood T cell repertoires in COVID-19. Across the study: The United States, Italy and Spain provided the acute and convalescent COVID-19 samples. Sources were T cells, B-cell-depleted T cells, or PBMCs; the material itself was cDNA or gDNA.

The specimen sequenced was peripheral blood. The chain joins TRBV27 to TRBJ1-1, with D hard to call. This sequence originates from a woman between 35 and 50 years old with acute or convalescent COVID-19. The chain's CDR3 is CASTSGRENTEAFF. The CDR3 DNA sequence: TGTGCCAGCACTTCCGGACGGGAGAACACTGAAGCTTTCTTT.